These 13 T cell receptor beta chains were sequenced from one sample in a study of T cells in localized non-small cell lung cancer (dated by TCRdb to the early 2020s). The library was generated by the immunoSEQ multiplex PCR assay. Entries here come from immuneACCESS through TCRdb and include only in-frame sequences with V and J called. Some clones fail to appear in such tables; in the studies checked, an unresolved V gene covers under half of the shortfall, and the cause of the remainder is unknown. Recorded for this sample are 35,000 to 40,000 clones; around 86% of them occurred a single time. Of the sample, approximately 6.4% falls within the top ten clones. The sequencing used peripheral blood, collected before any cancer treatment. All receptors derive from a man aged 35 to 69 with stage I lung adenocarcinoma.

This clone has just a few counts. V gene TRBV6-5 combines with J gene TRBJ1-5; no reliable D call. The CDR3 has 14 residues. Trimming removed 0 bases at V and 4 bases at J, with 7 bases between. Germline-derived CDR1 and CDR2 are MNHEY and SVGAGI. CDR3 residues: CASSYSGENQPQHF. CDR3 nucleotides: TGTGCCAGCAGTTACTCCGGAGAAAATCAGCCCCAGCATTTT.

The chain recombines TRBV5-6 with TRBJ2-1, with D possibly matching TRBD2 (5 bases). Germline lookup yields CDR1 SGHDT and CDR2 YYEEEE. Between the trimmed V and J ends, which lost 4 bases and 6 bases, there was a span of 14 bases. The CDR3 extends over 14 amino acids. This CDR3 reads CASSRSGVLNEQFF. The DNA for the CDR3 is TGTGCCAGCAGCCGTTCCGGGGTCCTCAATGAGCAGTTCTTC.

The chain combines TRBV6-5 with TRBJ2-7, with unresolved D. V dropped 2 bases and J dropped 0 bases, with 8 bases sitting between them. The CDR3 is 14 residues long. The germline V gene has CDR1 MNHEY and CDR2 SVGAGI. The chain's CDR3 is CASSYQSLSYEQYF. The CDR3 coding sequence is TGTGCCAGCAGTTACCAGTCCCTCTCCTACGAGCAGTACTTC.

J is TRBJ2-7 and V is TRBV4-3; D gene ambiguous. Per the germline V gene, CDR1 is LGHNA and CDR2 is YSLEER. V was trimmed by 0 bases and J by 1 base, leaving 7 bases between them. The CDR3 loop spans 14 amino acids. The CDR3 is CASSQDGRSYEQYF. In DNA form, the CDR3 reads TGCGCCAGCAGCCAAGATGGCAGGTCCTACGAGCAGTACTTC.

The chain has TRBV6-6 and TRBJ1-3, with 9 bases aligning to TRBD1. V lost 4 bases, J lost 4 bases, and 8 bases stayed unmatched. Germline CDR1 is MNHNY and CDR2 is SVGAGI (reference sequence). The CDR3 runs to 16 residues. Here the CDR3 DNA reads TGTGCCAGCAGTTTCTGGGACAGGGTATACGGAAACACCATATATTTT. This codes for CASSFWDRVYGNTIYF.

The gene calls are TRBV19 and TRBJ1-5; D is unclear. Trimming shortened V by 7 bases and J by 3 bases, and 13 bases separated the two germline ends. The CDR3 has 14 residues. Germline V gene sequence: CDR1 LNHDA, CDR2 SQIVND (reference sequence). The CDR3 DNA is TGTGCCAGTAAAATTGTGGGGTCCAATCAGCCCCAGCATTTT. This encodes CASKIVGSNQPQHF.

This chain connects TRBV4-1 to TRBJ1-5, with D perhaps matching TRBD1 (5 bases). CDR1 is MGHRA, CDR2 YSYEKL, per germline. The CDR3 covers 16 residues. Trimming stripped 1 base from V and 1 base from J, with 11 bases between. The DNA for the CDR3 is TGCGCCAGCAGCCAAGCAGGGCGCGGAAGCAATCAGCCCCAGCATTTT. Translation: CASSQAGRGSNQPQHF.

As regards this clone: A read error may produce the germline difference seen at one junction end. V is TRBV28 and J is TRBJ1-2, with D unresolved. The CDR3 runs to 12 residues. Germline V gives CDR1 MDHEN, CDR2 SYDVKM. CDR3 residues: CASSLRLYGCTF. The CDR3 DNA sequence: TGTGCCAGCAGTTTACGGTTATATGGCTGCACCTTC.

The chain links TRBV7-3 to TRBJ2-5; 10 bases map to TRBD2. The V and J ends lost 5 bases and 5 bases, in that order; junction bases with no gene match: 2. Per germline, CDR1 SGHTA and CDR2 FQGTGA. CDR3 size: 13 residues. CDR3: CASSISGRETQYF. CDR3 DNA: TGTGCCAGCAGCATTAGCGGGAGGGAGACCCAGTACTTC.

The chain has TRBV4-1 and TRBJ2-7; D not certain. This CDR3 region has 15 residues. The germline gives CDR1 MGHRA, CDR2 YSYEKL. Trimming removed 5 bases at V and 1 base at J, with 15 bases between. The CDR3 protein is CASSAVLMRSYEQYF. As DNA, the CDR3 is TGCGCCAGCAGCGCCGTTTTGATGCGTTCCTACGAGCAGTACTTC.

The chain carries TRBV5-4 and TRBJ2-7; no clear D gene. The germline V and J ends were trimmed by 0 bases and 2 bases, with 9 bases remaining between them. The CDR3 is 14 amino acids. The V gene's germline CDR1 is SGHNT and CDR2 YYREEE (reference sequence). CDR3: CASSLAASPYEQYF. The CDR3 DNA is TGTGCCAGCAGCTTGGCAGCTTCCCCCTACGAGCAGTACTTC.

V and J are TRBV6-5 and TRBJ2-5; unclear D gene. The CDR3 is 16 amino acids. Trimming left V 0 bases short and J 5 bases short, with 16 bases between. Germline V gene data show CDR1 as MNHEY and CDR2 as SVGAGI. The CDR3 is CASSYSVGLHGETQYF. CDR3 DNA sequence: TGTGCCAGCAGTTACTCGGTTGGGCTGCACGGCGAGACCCAGTACTTC.

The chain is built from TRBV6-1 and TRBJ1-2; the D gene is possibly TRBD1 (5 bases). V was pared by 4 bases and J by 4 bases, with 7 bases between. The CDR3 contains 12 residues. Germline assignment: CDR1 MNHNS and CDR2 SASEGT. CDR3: CASSGTTYGYTF. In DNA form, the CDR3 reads TGTGCCAGCAGTGGGACAACCTATGGCTACACCTTC.